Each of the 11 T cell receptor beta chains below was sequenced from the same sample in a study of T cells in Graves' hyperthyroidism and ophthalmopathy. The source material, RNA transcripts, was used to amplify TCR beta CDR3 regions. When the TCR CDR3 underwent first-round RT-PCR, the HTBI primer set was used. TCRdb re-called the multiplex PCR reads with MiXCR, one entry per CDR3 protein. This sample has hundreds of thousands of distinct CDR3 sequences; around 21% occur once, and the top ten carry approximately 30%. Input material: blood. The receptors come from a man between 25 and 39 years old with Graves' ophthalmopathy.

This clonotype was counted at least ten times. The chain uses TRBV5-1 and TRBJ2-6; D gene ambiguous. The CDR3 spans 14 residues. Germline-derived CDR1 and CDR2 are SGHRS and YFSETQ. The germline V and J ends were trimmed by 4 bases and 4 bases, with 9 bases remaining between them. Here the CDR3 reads CASSGPEGANVLTF. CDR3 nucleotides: TGCGCCAGCAGCGGCCCAGAGGGGGCCAACGTCCTGACTTTC.

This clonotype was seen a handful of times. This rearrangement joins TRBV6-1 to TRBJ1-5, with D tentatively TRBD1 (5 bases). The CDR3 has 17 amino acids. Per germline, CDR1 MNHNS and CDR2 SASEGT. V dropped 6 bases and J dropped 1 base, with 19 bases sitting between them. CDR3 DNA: TGTGCCAGCAGGGGACCGTGGGACTATGAAAGCAATCAGCCCCAGCATTTT. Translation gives CASRGPWDYESNQPQHF.

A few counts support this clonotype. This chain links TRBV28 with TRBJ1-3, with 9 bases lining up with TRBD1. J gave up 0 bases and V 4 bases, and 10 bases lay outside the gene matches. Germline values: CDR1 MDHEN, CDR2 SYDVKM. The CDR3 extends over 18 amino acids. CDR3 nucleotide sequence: TGTGCCAGCAGTTCCTCCGGGACAGGGTATTACTCTGGAAACACCATATATTTT. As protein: CASSSSGTGYYSGNTIYF.

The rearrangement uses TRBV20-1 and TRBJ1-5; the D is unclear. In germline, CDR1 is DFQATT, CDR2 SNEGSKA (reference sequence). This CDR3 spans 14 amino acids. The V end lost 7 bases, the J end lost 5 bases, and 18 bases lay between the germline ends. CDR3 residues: CSVQRMDWDQPQHF. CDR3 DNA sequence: TGCAGTGTGCAGAGGATGGACTGGGATCAGCCCCAGCATTTT.

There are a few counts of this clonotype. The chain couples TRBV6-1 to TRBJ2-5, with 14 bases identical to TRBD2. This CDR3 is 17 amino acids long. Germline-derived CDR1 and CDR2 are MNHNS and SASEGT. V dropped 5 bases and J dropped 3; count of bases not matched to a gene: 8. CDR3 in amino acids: CASSRTSGRYREETQYF. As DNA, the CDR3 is TGTGCCAGCAGTAGGACTAGCGGGAGGTACCGGGAAGAGACCCAGTACTTC.

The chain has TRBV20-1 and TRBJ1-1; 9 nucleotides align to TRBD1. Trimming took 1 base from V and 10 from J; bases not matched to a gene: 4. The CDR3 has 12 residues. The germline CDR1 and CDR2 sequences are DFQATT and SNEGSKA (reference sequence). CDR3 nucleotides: TGCAGTGCTAGAGGGACAGGGGTTCGAGCTTTCTTT. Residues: CSARGTGVRAFF.

CDR3 sequence (DNA): TGCGCCAGCAGCCAGACCGGGACTAGCGCCACAGATACGCAGTATTTT. Its protein is CASSQTGTSATDTQYF. The V gene is TRBV4-1, the J gene TRBJ2-3, with 10 bases fitting TRBD2. The CDR3 extends over 16 amino acids. V was clipped by 3 bases and J by 2 bases; unmatched bases: 5. Germline V gene sequence: CDR1 MGHRA, CDR2 YSYEKL.

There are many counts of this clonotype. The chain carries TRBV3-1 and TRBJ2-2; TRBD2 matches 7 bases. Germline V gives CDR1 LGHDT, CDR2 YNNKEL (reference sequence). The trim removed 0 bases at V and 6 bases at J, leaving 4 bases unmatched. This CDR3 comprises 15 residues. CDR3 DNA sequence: TGTGCCAGCAGCCAAGACCCAGGGAGGGCCGGGGAGCTGTTTTTT. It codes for CASSQDPGRAGELFF.

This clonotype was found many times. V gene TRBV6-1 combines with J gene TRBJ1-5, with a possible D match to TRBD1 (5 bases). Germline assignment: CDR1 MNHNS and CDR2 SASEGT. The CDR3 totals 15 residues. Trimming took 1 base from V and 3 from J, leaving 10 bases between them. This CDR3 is CASSEGGENNQPQHF. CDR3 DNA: TGTGCCAGCAGTGAAGGGGGCGAGAACAATCAGCCCCAGCATTTT.

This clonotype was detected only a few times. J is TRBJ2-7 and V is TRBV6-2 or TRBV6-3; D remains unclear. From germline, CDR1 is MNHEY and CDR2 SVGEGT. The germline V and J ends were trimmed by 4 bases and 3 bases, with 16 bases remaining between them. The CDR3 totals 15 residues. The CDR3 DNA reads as TGTGCCAGCAGTTCCATCGAAGAAACCATCTACGAGCAGTACTTC. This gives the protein CASSSIEETIYEQYF.

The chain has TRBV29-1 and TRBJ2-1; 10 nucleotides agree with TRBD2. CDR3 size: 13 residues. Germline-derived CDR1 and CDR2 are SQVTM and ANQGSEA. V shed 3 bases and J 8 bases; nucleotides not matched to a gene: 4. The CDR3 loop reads CSVDSGRIDEQFF. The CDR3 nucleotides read TGCAGCGTTGATAGCGGGAGGATCGATGAGCAGTTCTTC.